This T cell receptor (beta chain) was documented in a study of neurological immune-mediated disorders. Germline CDR1 SEHNR, CDR2 FQNEAQ (reference sequence). The CDR3 extends over 15 amino acids. The V and J ends lost 11 bases and 6 bases, in that order; junction bases with no gene match: 14. The study, taken as a whole, reports: Expanded clones shared no identical CDR3 amino acid sequences across subjects, which suggested private TCR-beta repertoires in all groups.

Indicated time point: longitudinal time-point 1 (baseline). 2 million PBMCs stored at -80 C were the source of the unsorted libraries. Many counts were recorded for this clonotype. The target antigen is unknown. TCRdb recomputed calls from the 5' RACE reads with MiXCR, one row per CDR3 protein. In the table there are 67,000 or so distinct CDR3 sequences, about 13% of which are singletons. The chain uses TRBV7-9 and TRBJ2-1; 9 bases align to TRBD1. The clonotype comes from a female donor with HTLV-1-associated myelopathy (HAM/TSP). The sequenced sample was PBMCs. CDR3 residues: CAAPRDRESPNEQFF. The CDR3 DNA reads TGTGCCGCACCCCGGGACAGGGAGAGTCCCAATGAGCAGTTCTTC.